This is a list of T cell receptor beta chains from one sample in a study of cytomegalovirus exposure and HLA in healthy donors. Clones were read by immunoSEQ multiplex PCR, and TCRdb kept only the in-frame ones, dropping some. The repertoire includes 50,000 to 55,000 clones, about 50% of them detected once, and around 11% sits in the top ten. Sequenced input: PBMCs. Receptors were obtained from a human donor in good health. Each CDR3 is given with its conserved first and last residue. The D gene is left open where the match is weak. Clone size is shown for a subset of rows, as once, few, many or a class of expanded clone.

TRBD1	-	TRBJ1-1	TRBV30	TGTGCCTGGAGTATACTCCGGGACAGGGGTAACACTGAAGCTTTCTTT	CAWSILRDRGNTEAFF
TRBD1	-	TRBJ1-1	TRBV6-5	TGTGCCAGCAGTACCGGGACAGGGCTCACTGAAGCTTTCTTT	CASSTGTGLTEAFF
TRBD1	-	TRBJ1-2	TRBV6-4	TGTGCCAGCAGCCCAGGGGGCCTAAAGGAGTTGGACTATGGCTACACCTTC	CASSPGGLKELDYGYTF
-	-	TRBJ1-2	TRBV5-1	TGCGCCAGCAGTGGCAGGGGATTAAATGACTATGGCTACACCTTC	CASSGRGLNDYGYTF
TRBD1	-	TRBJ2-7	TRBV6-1	TGTGCCAGCAGTGGGGACAGATACTACGAGCAGTACTTC	CASSGDRYYEQYF
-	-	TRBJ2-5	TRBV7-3	TGTGCCAGCAGCGCGGCTGGCCGGCAAACGCAAGAGACCCAGTACTTC	CASSAAGRQTQETQYF
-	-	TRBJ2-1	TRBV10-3	TGTGCCATCAGTGAGCCAATGAGACAATACAATGAGCAGTTCTTC	CAISEPMRQYNEQFF
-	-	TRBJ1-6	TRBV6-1	TGTGCCAGCAGTGGGCCCCCCGGGAGCTCCTATAATTCACCCCTCCACTTT	CASSGPPGSSYNSPLHF
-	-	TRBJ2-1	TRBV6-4	TGTGCCAGCAGTGTGGGACGGGGGTTGCTCAATGAGCAGTTCTTC	CASSVGRGLLNEQFF
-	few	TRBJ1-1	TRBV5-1	TGCGCCAGCAGCTTGGCCGGGGGGAACACTGAAGCTTTCTTT	CASSLAGGNTEAFF
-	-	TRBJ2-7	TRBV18	TGTGCCAGCTCACCGACTTTCCTTCGGCACGAGCAGTACTTC	CASSPTFLRHEQYF
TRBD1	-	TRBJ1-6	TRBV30	TGTGCCTGGAGGGACAGGTTCAATTCGCCCCTCCACTTT	CAWRDRFNSPLHF
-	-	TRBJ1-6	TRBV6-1	TGTGCCAGCAGTGAATCGGGGGGTTACCCTCTCCACTTT	CASSESGGYPLHF
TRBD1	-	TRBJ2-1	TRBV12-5	TGTGCTAGTGGTTTGCCGGGACAGGGGGCGAGGATGTTCTTC	CASGLPGQGARMFF
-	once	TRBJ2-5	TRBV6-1	TGTGCCAGCAGTTCCCCAGGAGAGACCCAGTACTTC	CASSSPGETQYF
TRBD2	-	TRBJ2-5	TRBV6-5	TGTGCCAGCGCGACGGGGCGGGGGGGCGGTGAGACCCAGTACTTC	CASATGRGGGETQYF
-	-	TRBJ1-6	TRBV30	TGTGCCTGGAGTGTACCCAGGGTTGCCGCCTATAATTCACCCCTCCACTTT	CAWSVPRVAAYNSPLHF
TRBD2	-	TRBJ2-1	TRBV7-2	TGTGCCAGCAGTCAGCCTGGGGTAGCGGGGGGCAGATCTGAGCAGTTCTTC	CASSQPGVAGGRSEQFF
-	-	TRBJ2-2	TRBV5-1	TGCGCCAGCAGCTTGGCCTGGTCTAGCGGGGAGCTGTTTTTT	CASSLAWSSGELFF
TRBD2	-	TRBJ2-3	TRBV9	TGTGCCAGCAGCGTCGGGGTGGGGGAGGGAACAGATACGCAGTATTTT	CASSVGVGEGTDTQYF
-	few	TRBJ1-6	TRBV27	TGTGCCAGCAGTCCCTTCTTAGGGGCCAATAATTCACCCCTCCACTTT	CASSPFLGANNSPLHF
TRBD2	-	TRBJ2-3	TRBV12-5	TGTGCTAGTGGTTTAGCGGGGGCTGCAGATACGCAGTATTTT	CASGLAGAADTQYF
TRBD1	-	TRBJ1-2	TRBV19	TGTGCCAGTCTTCTGAGACAGGGTCACTATGGCTACACCTTC	CASLLRQGHYGYTF
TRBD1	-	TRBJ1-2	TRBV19	TGTGCCAGTAGTACCAAGACAGGGTTTTCTCTCTATGGCTACACCTTC	CASSTKTGFSLYGYTF
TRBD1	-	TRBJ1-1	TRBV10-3	TGTGCCAGCAACAAACAGGGGAGTACTGAAGCTTTCTTT	CASNKQGSTEAFF
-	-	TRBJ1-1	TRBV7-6	TGTGCCAGCAGCGCAGGGGTAAACACTGAAGCTTTCTTT	CASSAGVNTEAFF
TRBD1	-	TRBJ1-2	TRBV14	TGTGCCAGCAGCCAAGGGGGACAGGAGTATGGCTACACCTTC	CASSQGGQEYGYTF
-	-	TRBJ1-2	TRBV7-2	TGTGCCAGCAGCTTAGCTCTGCGATCCGATGGCTACACCTTC	CASSLALRSDGYTF
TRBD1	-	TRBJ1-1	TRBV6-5	TGTGCCAGCAAATGGGACAGCTCGAACACTGAAGCTTTCTTT	CASKWDSSNTEAFF
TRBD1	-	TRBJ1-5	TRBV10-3	TGTGCCATCAAAGGGTCCGGGGACAGTCAGCCCCAGCATTTT	CAIKGSGDSQPQHF
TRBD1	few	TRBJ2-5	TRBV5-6	TGTGCCAGCAGCCCGGACAGGGTAAAGACCCAGTACTTC	CASSPDRVKTQYF
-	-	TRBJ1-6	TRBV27	TGTGCCAGCACCCTCCGGAGCTCCTATAATTCACCCCTCCACTTT	CASTLRSSYNSPLHF
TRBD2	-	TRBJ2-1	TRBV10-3	TGTGCCCCTCCTAGCGGGGGGACCAATGAGCAGTTCTTC	CAPPSGGTNEQFF
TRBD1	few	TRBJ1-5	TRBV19	TGTGCCAGTAGTTTTGGGGGACAGGGGGTATATCAGCCCCAGCATTTT	CASSFGGQGVYQPQHF
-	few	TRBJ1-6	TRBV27	TGTGCCAGCAGTCCCGGTTTTCGGGTTAGGAATTCACCCCTCCACTTT	CASSPGFRVRNSPLHF
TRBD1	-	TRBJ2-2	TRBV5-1	TGCGCCAGCAGCAAACAGGGGTCCGGGGAGCTGTTTTTT	CASSKQGSGELFF
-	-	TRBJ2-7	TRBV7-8	TGTGCCAGCAGCTTAGGTCGGGCAGGGTTGAACGAGCAGTACTTC	CASSLGRAGLNEQYF
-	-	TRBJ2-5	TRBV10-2	TGCGCCAGCAGTGAATTACCGAGTGGAGGGACAGAAAAGACCCAGTACTTC	CASSELPSGGTEKTQYF
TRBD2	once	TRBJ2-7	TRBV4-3	TGCGCCAGCAGCCAGGGATTAGCGGGGGGCCAGAGCGAGCAGTACTTC	CASSQGLAGGQSEQYF
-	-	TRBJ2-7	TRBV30	TGTGCCTGGAGTGTCCCCCCAGGCTCCTACGAGCAGTACTTC	CAWSVPPGSYEQYF
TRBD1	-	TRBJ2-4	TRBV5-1	TGCGCCAGCAGCCCCGGGACAGGGGAAAACATTCAGTACTTC	CASSPGTGENIQYF
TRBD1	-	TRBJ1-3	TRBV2	TGTGCCAGCAGTGAACAGGGGGTAGACACCATATATTTT	CASSEQGVDTIYF
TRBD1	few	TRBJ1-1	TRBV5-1	TGCGCCAGCAGCGCCACCGAGACAGGGGTTGAAGCTTTCTTT	CASSATETGVEAFF
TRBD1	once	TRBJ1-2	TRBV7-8	TGTGCCAGCAGCACCCAACAGGGGATCGGTGGCTACACCTTC	CASSTQQGIGGYTF
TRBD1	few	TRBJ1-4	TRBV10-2	TGCGCCAGCAGTGCGACCCGGGACAGGGGCGGGATTGCAACTAATGAAAAACTGTTTTTT	CASSATRDRGGIATNEKLFF